This record concerns one T cell receptor beta chain sequence. Germline CDR1 and CDR2: MDHEN and SYDVKM. Trimming left V 6 bases short and J 5 bases short, with 16 bases between. The CDR3 totals 14 residues. The data derive from a study of cytomegalovirus exposure and HLA in healthy donors. Repertoires were generated with immunoSEQ multiplex PCR, while TCRdb's copy carries only in-frame clones and drops some. The sample yields around 90,000 clones, 80% to 85% seen once. The clonotype comes from a woman aged 18-29 years in good health and CMV-seropositive. The sequenced material came from PBMCs. The chain employs TRBV28 and TRBJ2-5, with D maybe TRBD2 (5 bases). The CDR3 loop is CASRLGLSWETQYF. The CDR3 DNA reads TGTGCCAGCAGACTAGGGTTGAGTTGGGAGACCCAGTACTTC.